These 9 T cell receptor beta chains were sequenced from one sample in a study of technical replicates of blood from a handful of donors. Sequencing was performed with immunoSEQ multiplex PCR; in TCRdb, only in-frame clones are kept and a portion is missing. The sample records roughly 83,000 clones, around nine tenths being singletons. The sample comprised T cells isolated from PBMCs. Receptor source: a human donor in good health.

The CDR3, as DNA: TGTGCCAGCTGGACAGGGGGCAGGTACGAGCAGTACTTC. Protein sequence: CASWTGGRYEQYF. The V call is TRBV6-5, the J call TRBJ2-7; TRBD1 matches at 11 bases. V was clipped by 8 bases and J by 4 bases; unmatched bases: 4. Germline V lookup: CDR1 MNHEY, CDR2 SVGAGI. This CDR3 contains 13 residues.

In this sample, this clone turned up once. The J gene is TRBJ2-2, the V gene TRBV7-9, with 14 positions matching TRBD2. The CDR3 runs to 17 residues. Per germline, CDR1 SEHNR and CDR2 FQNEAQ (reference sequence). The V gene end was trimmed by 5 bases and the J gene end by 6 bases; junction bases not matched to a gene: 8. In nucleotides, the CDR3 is TGTGCCAGCAGCGAATTGACGACTAGCGGGAGGGCCGGGGAGCTGTTTTTT. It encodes CASSELTTSGRAGELFF. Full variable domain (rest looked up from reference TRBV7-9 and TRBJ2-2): DTGVSQNPRHKITKRGQNVTFRCDPISEHNRLYWYRQTLGQGPEFLTYFQNEAQLEKSRLLSDRFSAERPKGSFSTLEIQRTEQGDSAMYLCASSELTTSGRAGELFFGEGSRLTVL.

CDR3 amino acids: CASSSTRVGNSYNSPLHF. In DNA form, the CDR3 reads TGTGCCAGCAGCTCTACCAGGGTAGGAAACTCCTATAATTCACCCCTCCACTTT. The chain has TRBV7-9 and TRBJ1-6; D is perhaps TRBD1 (5 bases). The V and J ends lost 4 bases and 0 bases respectively, with 16 bases between them. This CDR3 has 18 residues. CDR1 is SEHNR and CDR2 is FQNEAQ in the germline V gene (reference sequence).

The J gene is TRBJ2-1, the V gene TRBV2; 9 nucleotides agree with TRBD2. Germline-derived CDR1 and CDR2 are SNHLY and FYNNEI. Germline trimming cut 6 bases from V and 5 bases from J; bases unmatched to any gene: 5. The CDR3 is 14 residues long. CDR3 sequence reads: CASRETSGNNEQFF. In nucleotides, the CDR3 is TGTGCCAGCAGGGAGACTAGCGGCAACAATGAGCAGTTCTTC.

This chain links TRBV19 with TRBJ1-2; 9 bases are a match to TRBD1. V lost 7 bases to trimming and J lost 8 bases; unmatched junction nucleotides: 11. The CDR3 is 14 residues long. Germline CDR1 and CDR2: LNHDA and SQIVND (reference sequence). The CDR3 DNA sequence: TGTGCCAGTATGAGACAGGGGGGTCTTGGAGGCTACACCTTC. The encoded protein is CASMRQGGLGGYTF.

The chain's CDR3 is CASSYSGTDSSYEQYF. DNA for the CDR3: TGTGCCAGCAGTTACTCTGGGACGGACAGCTCCTACGAGCAGTACTTC. J is TRBJ2-7 and V is TRBV6-6; D perhaps matches TRBD1 (6 bases). The V end lost 0 bases, the J end lost 0 bases, and 12 bases lay between the germline ends. Germline CDR1 reads MNHNY; CDR2 reads SVGAGI (reference sequence). CDR3 length: 16 residues.

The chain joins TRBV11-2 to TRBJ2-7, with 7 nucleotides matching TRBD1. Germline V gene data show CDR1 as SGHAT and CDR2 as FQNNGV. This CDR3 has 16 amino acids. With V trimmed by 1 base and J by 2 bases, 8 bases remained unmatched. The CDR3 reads CASSLVILRGPYEQYF. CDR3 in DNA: TGTGCCAGCAGCTTAGTAATTTTGAGGGGGCCCTACGAGCAGTACTTC.

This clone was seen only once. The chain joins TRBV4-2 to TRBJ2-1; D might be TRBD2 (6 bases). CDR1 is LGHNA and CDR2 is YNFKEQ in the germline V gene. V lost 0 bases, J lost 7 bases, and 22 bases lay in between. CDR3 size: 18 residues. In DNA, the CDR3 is TGTGCCAGCAGCCAAGAGGGAAATGAGCGGGCGCCACGGAATGAGCAGTTCTTC. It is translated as CASSQEGNERAPRNEQFF.

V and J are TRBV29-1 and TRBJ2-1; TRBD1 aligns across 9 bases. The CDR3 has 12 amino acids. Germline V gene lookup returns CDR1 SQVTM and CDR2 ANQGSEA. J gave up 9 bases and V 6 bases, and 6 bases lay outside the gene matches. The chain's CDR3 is CSVSGQGGEQFF. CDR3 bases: TGCAGCGTATCGGGACAGGGAGGTGAGCAGTTCTTC.